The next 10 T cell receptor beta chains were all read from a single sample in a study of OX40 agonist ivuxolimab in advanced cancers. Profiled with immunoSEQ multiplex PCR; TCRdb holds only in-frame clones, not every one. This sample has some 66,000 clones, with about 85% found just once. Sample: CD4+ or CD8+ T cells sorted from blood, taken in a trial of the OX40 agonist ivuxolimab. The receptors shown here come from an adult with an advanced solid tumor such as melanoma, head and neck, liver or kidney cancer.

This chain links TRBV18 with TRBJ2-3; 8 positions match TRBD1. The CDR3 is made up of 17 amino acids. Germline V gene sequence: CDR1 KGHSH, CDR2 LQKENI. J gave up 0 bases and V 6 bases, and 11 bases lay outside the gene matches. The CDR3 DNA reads TGTGCCAGCTCCCCTTCGCAGGGGGCGGCTAGCACAGATACGCAGTATTTT. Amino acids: CASSPSQGAASTDTQYF.

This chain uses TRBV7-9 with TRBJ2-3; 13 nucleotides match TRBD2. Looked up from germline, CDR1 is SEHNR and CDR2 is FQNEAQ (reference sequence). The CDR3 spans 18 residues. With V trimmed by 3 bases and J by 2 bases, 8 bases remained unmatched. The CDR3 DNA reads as TGTGCCAGCAGCTTCACTAGCGGGGGGGGCCCGTTCACAGATACGCAGTATTTT. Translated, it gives CASSFTSGGGPFTDTQYF.

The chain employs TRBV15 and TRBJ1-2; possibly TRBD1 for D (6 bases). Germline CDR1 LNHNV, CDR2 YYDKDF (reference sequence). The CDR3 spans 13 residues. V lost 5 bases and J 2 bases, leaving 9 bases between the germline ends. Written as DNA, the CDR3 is TGTGCCACCAGCGCGGGGGCGAACTATGGCTACACCTTC. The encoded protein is CATSAGANYGYTF.

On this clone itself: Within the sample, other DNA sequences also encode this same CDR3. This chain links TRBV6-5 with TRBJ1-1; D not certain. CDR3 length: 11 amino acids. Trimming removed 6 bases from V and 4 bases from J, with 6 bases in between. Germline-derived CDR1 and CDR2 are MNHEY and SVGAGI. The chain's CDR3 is CASSGRTEAFF. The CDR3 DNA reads TGTGCCAGCAGCGGCCGCACTGAAGCTTTCTTT.

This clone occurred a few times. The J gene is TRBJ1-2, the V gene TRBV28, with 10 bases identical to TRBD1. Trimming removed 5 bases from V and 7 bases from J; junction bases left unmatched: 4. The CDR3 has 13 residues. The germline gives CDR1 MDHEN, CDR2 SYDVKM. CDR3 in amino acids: CASSRRDRGGYTF. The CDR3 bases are TGTGCCAGCAGTCGCCGGGACAGGGGTGGCTACACCTTC.

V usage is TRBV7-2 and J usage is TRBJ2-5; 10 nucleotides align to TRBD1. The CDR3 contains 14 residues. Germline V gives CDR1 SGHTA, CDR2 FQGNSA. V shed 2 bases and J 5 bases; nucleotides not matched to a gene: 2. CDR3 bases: TGTGCCAGCAGCTTAATGGGACAGGGGGAGACCCAGTACTTC. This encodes CASSLMGQGETQYF.

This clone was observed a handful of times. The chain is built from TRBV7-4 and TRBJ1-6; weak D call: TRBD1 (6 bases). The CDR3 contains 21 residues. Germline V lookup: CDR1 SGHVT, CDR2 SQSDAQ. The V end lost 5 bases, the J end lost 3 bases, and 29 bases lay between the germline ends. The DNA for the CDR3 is TGTGCCAGCAGCACCCAGTGGCGGGGGCCAGCGGCTATTATCTATAATTCACCCCTCCACTTT. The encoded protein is CASSTQWRGPAAIIYNSPLHF.

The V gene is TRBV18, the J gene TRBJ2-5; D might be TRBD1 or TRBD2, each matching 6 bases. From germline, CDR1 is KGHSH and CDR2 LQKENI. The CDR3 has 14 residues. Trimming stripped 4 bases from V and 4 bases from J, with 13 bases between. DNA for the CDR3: TGTGCCAGCTCACTTTCACAGGGAGGAGAGACCCAGTACTTC. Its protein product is CASSLSQGGETQYF. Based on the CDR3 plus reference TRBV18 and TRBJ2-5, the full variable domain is NAGVMQNPRHLVRRRGQEARLRCSPMKGHSHVYWYRQLPEEGLKFMVYLQKENIIDESGMPKERFSAEFPKEGPSILRIQQVVRGDSAAYFCASSLSQGGETQYFGPGTRLLVL.

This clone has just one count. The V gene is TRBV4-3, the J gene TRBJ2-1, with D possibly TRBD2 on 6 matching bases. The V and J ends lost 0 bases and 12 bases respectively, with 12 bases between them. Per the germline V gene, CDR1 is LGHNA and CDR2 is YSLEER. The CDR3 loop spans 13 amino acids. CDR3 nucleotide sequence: TGCGCCAGCAGCCAAGAGGCTAGCGCGGCGCAGTTCTTC. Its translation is CASSQEASAAQFF.

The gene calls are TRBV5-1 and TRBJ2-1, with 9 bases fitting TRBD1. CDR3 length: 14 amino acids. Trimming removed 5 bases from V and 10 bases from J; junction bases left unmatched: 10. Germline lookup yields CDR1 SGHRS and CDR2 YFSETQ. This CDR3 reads CASRPTGGSYEQFF. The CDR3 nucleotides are TGCGCCAGCAGACCCACAGGGGGCTCGTACGAGCAGTTCTTC.